The clone carrying this T cell receptor beta chain has a single count. Its cognate antigen is unknown. These data originate in a study of OX40 agonist ivuxolimab in advanced cancers. Study-level points and caveats: Clonal expansion from baseline to week 6 occurred in both CD4+ and CD8+ T cells.

Assay used: immunoSEQ multiplex PCR; TCRdb lists only in-frame clones, some missing. The profile covers about 77,000 clones, with approximately 85% appearing a single time and around 2% taken by the ten largest. From germline, CDR1 is GTSNPN and CDR2 SVGIG (reference sequence). V gave up 0 bases and J gave up 1 base, with 18 bases separating them. The CDR3 has 17 amino acids. This TCR derives from an adult with an advanced solid tumor such as melanoma, head and neck, liver or kidney cancer. The source material was CD4+ or CD8+ T cells sorted from blood, sampled in a trial of the OX40 agonist ivuxolimab. The chain couples TRBV30 to TRBJ1-2; D ambiguous. CDR3 in DNA: TGTGCCTGGAGTGTTTTCCTCTCGCCCCACATTAACTATGGCTACACCTTC. Residues: CAWSVFLSPHINYGYTF.